A single sample is the source of the 21 T cell receptor beta chains below, sequenced in a study of cytomegalovirus exposure and HLA in healthy donors. PCR primers comprised 60 Vbeta and 13 Jbeta primers. Using immunoSEQ multiplex PCR, the repertoire was profiled, and TCRdb retains in-frame clones only, with some absent. The data contain about 200,000 clones, about four fifths of them seen just once; the ten biggest clones take up under 2%. Sequenced: PBMCs. All receptors derive from a man in his forties or fifties in good health and CMV-seropositive.

The rearrangement links TRBV29-1 to TRBJ2-7; 8 nucleotides agree with TRBD1. CDR1 and CDR2 (germline): SQVTM, ANQGSEA. CDR3 length: 12 amino acids. With V trimmed by 6 bases and J by 3 bases, 4 bases remained unmatched. CDR3 sequence (DNA): TGCAGCGTCCTACAGGGGGACTACGAGCAGTACTTC. Translation: CSVLQGDYEQYF.

The chain employs TRBV25-1 and TRBJ2-3; D remains ambiguous. The germline V and J ends were trimmed by 5 bases and 5 bases, with 8 bases remaining between them. Germline V gene lookup returns CDR1 MGHDK and CDR2 SYGVNS. The CDR3 runs to 12 residues. The DNA for the CDR3 is TGTGCCAGCAGTACGAGCTTAGATACGCAGTATTTT. Protein sequence: CASSTSLDTQYF.

The chain combines TRBV5-4 with TRBJ2-2; D is uncertain. V shed 4 bases and J shed 0 bases, with 7 bases lying between them. This CDR3 has 14 amino acids. In germline, CDR1 is SGHNT, CDR2 YYREEE (reference sequence). The CDR3 region has the DNA TGTGCCAGCAGCCTTGAGGCGAACACCGGGGAGCTGTTTTTT. It translates to CASSLEANTGELFF. The complete variable domain, with remaining parts taken from reference TRBV5-4 and TRBJ2-2, reads ETGVTQSPTHLIKTRGQQVTLRCSSQSGHNTVSWYQQALGQGPQFIFQYYREEENGRGNFPPRFSGLQFPNYSSELNVNALELDDSALYLCASSLEANTGELFFGEGSRLTVL.

The gene calls are TRBV2 and TRBJ1-2; 7 bases match TRBD1. Per the germline V gene, CDR1 is SNHLY and CDR2 is FYNNEI. Trimming cost V 6 bases and J 8 bases; bases outside gene matches: 6. CDR3 size: 12 residues. In DNA, the CDR3 is TGTGCCAGCAGGTACACAGGGGAGGGCTACACCTTC. This gives the protein CASRYTGEGYTF.

This clone has just one count. The rearrangement links TRBV29-1 to TRBJ1-2; D unresolved. The CDR3 extends over 11 amino acids. V lost 3 bases, J lost 11 bases, and 13 bases lay in between. Germline assignment: CDR1 SQVTM and CDR2 ANQGSEA. The CDR3 protein is CSVDRAGGYTF. The CDR3 coding sequence is TGCAGCGTTGATAGGGCTGGAGGATACACCTTC.

This chain links TRBV18 with TRBJ2-3; 14 bases align to TRBD2. Germline assignment: CDR1 KGHSH and CDR2 LQKENI. This CDR3 is 15 amino acids long. V shed 3 bases and J 6 bases; nucleotides not matched to a gene: 2. CDR3 region: CASSPGLAGADTQYF. The CDR3 DNA is TGTGCCAGCTCACCGGGACTAGCGGGAGCGGATACGCAGTATTTT.

This sequence joins TRBV4-2 and TRBJ2-3, with TRBD2 matching 9 bases. This CDR3 region has 18 residues. Germline CDR1 is LGHNA and CDR2 is YNFKEQ. V dropped 0 bases and J dropped 3; count of bases not matched to a gene: 10. CDR3 DNA: TGTGCCAGCAGCCAAGATAGTTGGGCGGGAGGGAGGACAGATACGCAGTATTTT. It yields the protein CASSQDSWAGGRTDTQYF.

V usage is TRBV7-2 and J usage is TRBJ2-7; TRBD1 aligns across 7 bases. CDR1 and CDR2 from the germline V gene are SGHTA and FQGNSA. Trimming removed 5 bases from V and 2 bases from J; junction bases left unmatched: 6. CDR3 size: 14 residues. CDR3 protein: CASSLGQVTYEQYF. CDR3 bases: TGTGCCAGCAGCCTCGGACAGGTTACCTACGAGCAGTACTTC.

The V call is TRBV19, the J call TRBJ2-2, with D possibly being TRBD1 (6 bases). Trimming took 4 bases from V and 7 from J, leaving 16 bases between them. The CDR3 consists of 15 residues. The germline V gene has CDR1 LNHDA and CDR2 SQIVND (reference sequence). The CDR3 spells CASSTQGTGVGELFF. The DNA for the CDR3 is TGTGCCAGTAGTACACAGGGAACTGGGGTCGGGGAGCTGTTTTTT.

The table lists this clone with a count of one. The chain joins TRBV11-3 to TRBJ2-1; TRBD1 might be the D (5 bases). Germline V lookup: CDR1 SGHNT, CDR2 YENEEA. The CDR3 totals 13 residues. The V end was cut by 4 bases, the J end by 9 bases, with 13 bases between. The CDR3 bases are TGTGCCAGCAGCTCCATCAGGGTAGGTGAGCAGTTCTTC. The encoded protein is CASSSIRVGEQFF.

The rearrangement joins TRBV11-2 to TRBJ2-1, with TRBD1 as a possible D gene (6 bases). With 5 bases removed from V and 6 bases from J, the gap between germline ends came to 8 bases. The CDR3 covers 12 residues. Germline CDR1 and CDR2: SGHAT and FQNNGV. CDR3: CASSRQVNEQFF. The CDR3, as DNA: TGTGCCAGCAGCCGACAGGTCAATGAGCAGTTCTTC.

The chain has TRBV4-1 and TRBJ2-5, with D tentatively TRBD2 (5 bases). Germline V gene lookup returns CDR1 MGHRA and CDR2 YSYEKL. The CDR3 length is 16 residues. V was cut by 4 bases and J by 5 bases, with 20 bases left in between. The CDR3 is CASSRSGAVLTETQYF. The CDR3 DNA sequence: TGCGCCAGCAGCCGGTCCGGAGCGGTATTAACGGAGACCCAGTACTTC.

The chain is built from TRBV6-5 and TRBJ2-2; TRBD2 is a possible D gene (5 bases). The ends were cut back, 2 bases at V and 6 bases at J, with 7 bases in the middle. From germline, CDR1 is MNHEY and CDR2 SVGAGI. The CDR3 runs 13 residues. The CDR3 protein is CASSYLRAGELFF. The CDR3 DNA reads TGTGCCAGCAGTTACCTGCGGGCCGGGGAGCTGTTTTTT.

The chain's CDR3 is CASSLVVGGEETQYF. CDR3 nucleotide sequence: TGTGCCAGCAGCTTAGTGGTGGGAGGAGAAGAGACCCAGTACTTC. V is TRBV11-1 and J is TRBJ2-5; TRBD2 might be the D (6 bases). Germline V gives CDR1 SGHAT, CDR2 FQDESV (reference sequence). V was trimmed by 1 base and J by 3 bases, leaving 12 bases between them. CDR3 length equals 15 residues.

The count of this clone is one. The genes are TRBV6-5 and TRBJ1-1; no definite D call. The V gene's germline CDR1 is MNHEY and CDR2 SVGAGI. Trimming took 6 bases from V and 1 from J, leaving 9 bases between them. The CDR3 sequence is 13 residues long. Written as DNA, the CDR3 is TGTGCCAGCAGCTTAACTCGGAACACTGAAGCTTTCTTT. It translates to CASSLTRNTEAFF.

The chain joins TRBV6-5 to TRBJ1-1, with a weak D call TRBD1 (5 bases). The CDR3 is 13 residues long. CDR1 and CDR2 from the germline V gene are MNHEY and SVGAGI. Trimming took 2 bases from V and 5 from J, leaving 9 bases between them. The CDR3 reads CASSYIGQTEAFF. The CDR3 DNA reads TGTGCCAGCAGTTACATCGGACAAACTGAAGCTTTCTTT.

The chain combines TRBV5-1 with TRBJ2-7, with 10 bases aligning to TRBD1. The CDR3 totals 15 residues. The V and J ends lost 4 bases and 2 bases, in that order; junction bases with no gene match: 6. Per the germline V gene, CDR1 is SGHRS and CDR2 is YFSETQ. CDR3 nucleotides: TGCGCCAGCAGCCAAACCGGGACAGGGGCCTACGAGCAGTACTTC. Protein sequence: CASSQTGTGAYEQYF.

The V call is TRBV21-1, the J call TRBJ2-2; the D segment call TRBD1 is taken from the table without a DNA check. TRBV21-1 is a pseudogene segment. The CDR3 length is 22 residues. CDR3: CASSEPSGGRGLIKNRSGELFF. The CDR3 nucleotides read TGTGCCAGCAGCGAACCCAGCGGAGGAAGGGGGCTAATCAAAAATCGATCCGGGGAGCTGTTTTTT.

V usage is TRBV25-1 and J usage is TRBJ1-3; TRBD1 agrees at 7 bases. Per germline, CDR1 MGHDK and CDR2 SYGVNS. The CDR3 sequence is 13 residues long. After removal of 9 bases from V and 2 bases from J, the junction contained 4 bases not matched to a gene. CDR3 protein: CASGQGAGNTIYF. DNA for the CDR3: TGTGCCAGTGGGCAGGGGGCTGGAAACACCATATATTTT.

This chain links TRBV20-1 with TRBJ2-1, with D possibly TRBD1 on 6 matching bases. CDR1 and CDR2 from the germline V gene are DFQATT and SNEGSKA (reference sequence). Trimming took 3 bases from V and 15 from J, leaving 15 bases between them. The CDR3 consists of 11 residues. DNA for the CDR3: TGCAGTGCTAGTAAGACAGGTCTTCGGTTCTTC. The encoded protein is CSASKTGLRFF.

V and J are TRBV6-1 and TRBJ1-2; D is perhaps TRBD1 (6 bases). The CDR3 loop spans 12 amino acids. Between the trimmed V and J ends, which lost 5 bases and 3 bases, there was a span of 7 bases. Per germline, CDR1 MNHNS and CDR2 SASEGT. The CDR3 protein is CASSKGDYGYTF. CDR3 DNA: TGTGCCAGCAGTAAGGGGGACTATGGCTACACCTTC.